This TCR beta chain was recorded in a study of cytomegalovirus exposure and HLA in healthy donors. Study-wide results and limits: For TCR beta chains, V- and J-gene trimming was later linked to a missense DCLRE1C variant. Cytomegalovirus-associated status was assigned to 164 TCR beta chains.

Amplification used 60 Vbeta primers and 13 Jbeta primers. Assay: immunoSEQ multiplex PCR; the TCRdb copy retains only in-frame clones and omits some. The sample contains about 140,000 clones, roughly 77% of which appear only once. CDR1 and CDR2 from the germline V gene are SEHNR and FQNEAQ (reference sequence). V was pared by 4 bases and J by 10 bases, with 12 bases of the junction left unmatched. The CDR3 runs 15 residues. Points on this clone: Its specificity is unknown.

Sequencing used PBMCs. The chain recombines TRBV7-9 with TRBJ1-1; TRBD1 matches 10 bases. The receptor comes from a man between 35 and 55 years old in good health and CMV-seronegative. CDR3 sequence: CASSSNTGTGEGAFF. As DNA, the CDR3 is TGTGCCAGCAGCTCTAACACCGGGACAGGGGAAGGAGCTTTCTTT.